Listed below are T cell receptor beta chains from one sample, sequenced in a study of shared clonotypes between healthy human individuals. Here immunoSEQ multiplex PCR was the method, and the copy in TCRdb shows in-frame clones only, minus some. This sample carries about 2.3 million clones, over 85% of them seen once, and the ten largest clones take 0.35% to 0.5%. The sequenced material came from naive CD4+ T cells from PBMCs. Receptor source: a young man in good health. Some clones in this sample may be carry-over from other donors' samples. The CDR3 runs from the conserved cysteine through the conserved F or W. The D gene is left open where the match is weak. Clone size, where shown, is once, few, many, or a class for clones that have expanded.

J	V	D	size	CDR3	DNA
TRBJ1-1	TRBV28	TRBD1	.	CASRGTGGAGTEAFF	TGTGCCAGCAGGGGGACAGGGGGCGCGGGCACTGAAGCTTTCTTT
TRBJ1-2	TRBV2	.	.	CASSVEGRYGYTF	TGTGCCAGCAGTGTTGAAGGGCGATATGGCTACACCTTC
TRBJ1-2	TRBV19	.	.	CASSPPGALDYGYTF	TGTGCCAGTAGTCCCCCGGGGGCTCTTGACTATGGCTACACCTTC
TRBJ2-7	TRBV5-1	.	.	CASSGGTPGEQYF	TGCGCCAGCAGCGGGGGGACCCCTGGGGAGCAGTACTTC
TRBJ1-4	TRBV11-2	.	.	CASGDLGEKLFF	TGTGCCAGCGGGGATCTGGGGGAAAAACTGTTTTTT
TRBJ2-7	TRBV28	.	.	CASSLTVSYEQYF	TGTGCCAGCAGTCTGACGGTCTCCTACGAGCAGTACTTC
TRBJ2-1	TRBV7-8	TRBD2	.	CASTPTPSGGNNEQFF	TGTGCCAGCACCCCGACACCTAGCGGGGGAAACAATGAGCAGTTCTTC
TRBJ2-1	TRBV5-1	TRBD2	.	CASSLALAGANNEQFF	TGCGCCAGCAGCTTGGCACTAGCGGGGGCTAACAATGAGCAGTTCTTC
TRBJ2-1	TRBV5-6	TRBD1	.	CASEFRDRGSVGRAGGQFF	TGTGCCAGCGAGTTTCGGGACAGGGGTTCGGTGGGGAGGGCCGGTGGGCAGTTCTTC
TRBJ2-3	TRBV27	.	.	CATTLLGFLGNTDTQYF	TGTGCCACCACCCTACTTGGGTTTCTCGGAAACACAGATACGCAGTATTTT
TRBJ2-7	TRBV5-6	TRBD1	once	CASSSDGQGSYEQYF	TGTGCCAGCAGCTCCGACGGACAGGGGTCCTACGAGCAGTACTTC
TRBJ1-5	TRBV15	.	.	CATSKQANQPQHF	TGTGCCACCAGCAAACAGGCTAATCAGCCCCAGCATTTT
TRBJ1-3	TRBV19	TRBD1	.	CASWGTGVFGNTIYF	TGTGCCAGCTGGGGGACAGGGGTTTTTGGAAACACCATATATTTT
TRBJ2-5	TRBV28	TRBD1	.	CASSSTQGFETQYF	TGTGCCAGCAGTTCGACACAGGGGTTTGAGACCCAGTACTTC
TRBJ2-2	TRBV29-1	TRBD1	.	CSVVTGVNTGELFF	TGCAGCGTTGTTACAGGGGTGAACACCGGGGAGCTGTTTTTT
TRBJ2-7	TRBV6-1	.	.	CASTLPWGSIYEQYF	TGTGCCAGCACCCTCCCTTGGGGGAGTATCTACGAGCAGTACTTC
TRBJ2-7	TRBV11-2	.	.	CASSLTGLYEQYF	TGTGCCAGCAGCCTGACGGGCCTCTACGAGCAGTACTTC
TRBJ2-1	TRBV6-4	.	once	CASGGSGGSDYNEQFF	TGTGCCAGTGGGGGGTCGGGCGGCTCTGACTACAATGAGCAGTTCTTC
TRBJ1-4	TRBV30	.	once	CAWSVGGSNEKLFF	TGTGCCTGGAGTGTAGGAGGATCTAATGAAAAACTGTTTTTT
TRBJ2-1	TRBV5-6	TRBD1	.	CASSLGQGGYNEQFF	TGTGCCAGCAGTTTAGGACAGGGGGGATACAATGAGCAGTTCTTC
TRBJ2-4	TRBV6-1	.	.	CASSGEAGSILAKNIQYF	TGTGCCAGCAGTGGTGAAGCGGGTTCAATCCTAGCCAAAAACATTCAGTACTTC
TRBJ2-2	TRBV11-3	.	.	CASSLGNSGELFF	TGTGCCAGCAGCTTAGGGAACTCGGGGGAGCTGTTTTTT
TRBJ2-6	TRBV28	TRBD1	.	CASKGGTYSGANVLTF	TGTGCCAGCAAAGGGGGCACCTACTCTGGGGCCAACGTCCTGACTTTC
TRBJ1-3	TRBV7-9	.	.	CASQDNRAPAGNTIYF	TGTGCCAGCCAGGATAATCGGGCCCCAGCTGGAAACACCATATATTTT
TRBJ1-5	TRBV10-1	.	few	CASSVSDQPQHF	TGCGCCAGCAGTGTATCGGACCAGCCCCAGCATTTT
TRBJ2-2	TRBV30	TRBD2	.	CAWGLAGVIDTGELFF	TGTGCCTGGGGACTAGCGGGAGTTATCGACACCGGGGAGCTGTTTTTT
TRBJ1-1	TRBV6-1	.	.	CASSAKRTGNTEAFF	TGTGCCAGCAGTGCAAAGCGGACGGGGAACACTGAAGCTTTCTTT
TRBJ2-3	TRBV5-1	.	once	CASSLDRETDTQYF	TGCGCCAGCAGCTTGGACAGGGAGACAGATACGCAGTATTTT
TRBJ1-1	TRBV19	TRBD1	once	CASFDIGQGVRAAFF	TGTGCCAGTTTTGATATAGGACAGGGGGTGCGAGCAGCTTTCTTT
TRBJ2-1	TRBV5-1	.	.	CASSPEGGSYNEQFF	TGCGCCAGCAGCCCCGAAGGTGGTTCCTACAATGAGCAGTTCTTC
TRBJ1-1	TRBV6-5	.	.	CASSYSGTMNTEAFF	TGTGCCAGCAGTTACTCGGGAACCATGAACACTGAAGCTTTCTTT
TRBJ2-7	TRBV5-1	.	.	CASSLAASNSYEQYF	TGCGCCAGCAGCTTGGCAGCGTCGAACTCCTACGAGCAGTACTTC
TRBJ2-5	TRBV15	TRBD2	.	CATSRGLAQETQYF	TGTGCCACCAGCAGAGGACTAGCGCAAGAGACCCAGTACTTC
TRBJ2-7	TRBV6-5	.	.	CASSYSTLSPYEQYF	TGTGCCAGCAGTTACTCGACCTTGAGCCCTTACGAGCAGTACTTC
TRBJ1-1	TRBV28	TRBD1	.	CASSLTGINTEAFF	TGTGCCAGCAGCTTGACAGGGATTAACACTGAAGCTTTCTTT
TRBJ1-2	TRBV11-2	.	.	CASSGQHYGYTF	TGTGCCAGCAGCGGACAGCACTATGGCTACACCTTC
TRBJ1-1	TRBV9	TRBD1	.	CASSAGTGMNTEAFF	TGTGCCAGCAGCGCGGGGACAGGGATGAACACTGAAGCTTTCTTT
TRBJ2-1	TRBV7-3	TRBD2	.	CASSFLPGTSRHEQFF	TGTGCCAGCAGCTTCCTCCCCGGGACTAGCCGGCATGAGCAGTTCTTC
TRBJ1-1	TRBV18	.	.	CASSPREMNTEAFF	TGTGCCAGCTCACCACGAGAGATGAACACTGAAGCTTTCTTT
TRBJ2-2	TRBV27	.	.	CASSRTTGELFF	TGTGCCAGCAGCCGTACCACCGGGGAGCTGTTTTTT
TRBJ2-1	TRBV7-9	.	.	CASSPKRVGEQFF	TGTGCCAGCAGCCCCAAAAGAGTGGGTGAGCAGTTCTTC
TRBJ2-1	TRBV18	TRBD2	.	CASSPQLAGVGDEQFF	TGTGCCAGCTCACCACAACTAGCGGGAGTTGGGGATGAGCAGTTCTTC
TRBJ2-5	TRBV15	TRBD2	.	CATSTTGSASGRAGQETQYF	TGTGCCACCAGCACGACAGGGTCGGCTAGCGGGAGGGCCGGCCAAGAGACCCAGTACTTC